This TCR beta chain was observed in a study of T cell responses to AZD1222 COVID-19 vaccine. Findings and limits, study-wide: Elevations in Spike-specific TCR breadth and depth followed administration of two AZD1222 doses.

Notes on this clone: Its specificity is unknown.

V dropped 4 bases and J dropped 5; count of bases not matched to a gene: 14. CDR3 length: 16 residues. Germline CDR1 is SGHRS and CDR2 is YFSETQ. Method: immunoSEQ multiplex PCR; TCRdb's copy keeps in-frame clones and lacks some. Altogether 110,000 to 150,000 clones are present, roughly 93% being singletons, with the ten largest covering 1.9%. This material consisted of peripheral blood, taken 28 days after the second AZD1222 dose. The chain joins TRBV5-1 to TRBJ2-5; 7 bases map to TRBD2. This clonotype was sampled from an adult who received the AZD1222 COVID-19 vaccine. The CDR3 loop is CASSPGSGVGGETQYF. DNA of the CDR3: TGCGCCAGCAGCCCCGGCAGCGGGGTGGGGGGGGAGACCCAGTACTTC.